The TCR beta chain described here comes from a study of CD8 T cells in Susac syndrome. Regarding the study as a whole: That the number of individuals in its TCR sequencing and HLA analysis was relatively small was acknowledged by the study.

Reverse transcription used roughly 0.5 to 1 ug RNA and random hexamers. By means of immunoSEQ multiplex PCR, TCR beta CDR3 spanning 54 Vbeta and 13 Jbeta underwent amplification. TCRdb fed the immunoSEQ multiplex PCR reads into MiXCR, producing one record per CDR3 protein. The sample yields about 120,000 distinct CDR3 sequences, approximately 94% seen once. In the case of this clonotype: Its matching antigen is unknown.

From blood CD8+ and CD4+ T cells, the TCR beta chain was sequenced. Germline V gives CDR1 SQVTM, CDR2 ANQGSEA. The V segment lost 3 bases and the J segment 5 bases; nucleotides outside the gene matches: 6. The CDR3 has 14 residues. The rearrangement uses TRBV29-1 and TRBJ2-3, with 9 bases that match TRBD2. The receptor was derived from a human donor in good health. The sample comprised CD4+ T cells from PBMCs. In nucleotides, the CDR3 is TGCAGCGTTGATAGCGGCGGGGGGGGAGATACGCAGTATTTT. It is translated as CSVDSGGGGDTQYF.